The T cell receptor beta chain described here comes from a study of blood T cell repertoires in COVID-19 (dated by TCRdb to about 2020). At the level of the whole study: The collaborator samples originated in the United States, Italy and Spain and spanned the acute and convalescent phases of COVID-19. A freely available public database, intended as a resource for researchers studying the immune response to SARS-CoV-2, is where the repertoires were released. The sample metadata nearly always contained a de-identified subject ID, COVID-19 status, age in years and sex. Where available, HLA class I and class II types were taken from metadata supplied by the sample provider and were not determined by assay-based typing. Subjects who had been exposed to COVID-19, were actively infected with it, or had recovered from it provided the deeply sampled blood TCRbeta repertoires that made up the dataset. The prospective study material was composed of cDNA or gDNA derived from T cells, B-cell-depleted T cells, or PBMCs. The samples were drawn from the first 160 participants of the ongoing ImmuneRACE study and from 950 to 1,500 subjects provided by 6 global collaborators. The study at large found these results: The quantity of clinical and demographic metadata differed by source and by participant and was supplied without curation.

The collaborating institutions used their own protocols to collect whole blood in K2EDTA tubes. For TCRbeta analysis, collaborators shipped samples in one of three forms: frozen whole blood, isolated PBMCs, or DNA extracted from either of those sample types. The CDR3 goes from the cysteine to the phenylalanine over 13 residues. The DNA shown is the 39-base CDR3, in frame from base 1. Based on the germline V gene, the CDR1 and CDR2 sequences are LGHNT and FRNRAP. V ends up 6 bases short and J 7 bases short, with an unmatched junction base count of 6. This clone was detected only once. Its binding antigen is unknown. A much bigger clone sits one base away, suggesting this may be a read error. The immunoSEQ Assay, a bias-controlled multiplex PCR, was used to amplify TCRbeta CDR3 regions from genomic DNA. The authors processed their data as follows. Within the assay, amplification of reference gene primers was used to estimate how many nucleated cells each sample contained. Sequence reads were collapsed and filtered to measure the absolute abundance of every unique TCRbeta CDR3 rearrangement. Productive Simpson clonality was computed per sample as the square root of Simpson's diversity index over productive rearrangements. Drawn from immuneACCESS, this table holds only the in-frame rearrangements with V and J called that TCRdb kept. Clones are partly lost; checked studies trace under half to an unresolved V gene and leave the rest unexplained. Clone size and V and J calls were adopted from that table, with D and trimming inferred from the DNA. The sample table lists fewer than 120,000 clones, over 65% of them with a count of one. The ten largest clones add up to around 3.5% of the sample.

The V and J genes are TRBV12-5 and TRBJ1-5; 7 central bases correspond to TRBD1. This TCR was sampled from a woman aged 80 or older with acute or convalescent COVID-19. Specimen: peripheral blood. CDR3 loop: CASGPQGGQPQHF. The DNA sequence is TGTGCTAGTGGCCCTCAGGGGGGACAGCCCCAGCATTTT.